This T cell receptor (beta chain) originates from a study of blood T cell repertoires in COVID-19. The CDR3 length is 13 residues. Germline assignment: CDR1 SQVTM and CDR2 ANQGSEA. J gave up 4 bases and V 6 bases, and 8 bases lay outside the gene matches. Sequencing was performed with immunoSEQ multiplex PCR; in TCRdb, only in-frame clones are kept and a portion is missing. The data show roughly 120,000 clones, with approximately 74% seen just once and over 5.5% held by the top ten. This sequence joins TRBV29-1 and TRBJ1-1, with TRBD1 matching 7 bases. Material for sequencing was peripheral blood. The receptor was isolated from a man older than 75 with COVID-19, enrolled during active disease. The CDR3 reads CSVNDRAGTEAFF. The CDR3 DNA sequence: TGCAGCGTGAACGACAGGGCGGGCACTGAAGCTTTCTTT.